This T cell receptor beta chain derives from a study of cytomegalovirus exposure and HLA in healthy donors. Study-wide results and caveats: The study found most TCR sequences rare, yet found some public TCRs in many donors.

A word on this clone: Its antigen is not identified.

Germline V lookup: CDR1 MNHNS, CDR2 SASEGT. The CDR3 extends over 12 amino acids. The V end lost 8 bases, the J end lost 5 bases, and 13 bases lay between the germline ends. The assay was immunoSEQ multiplex PCR, and TCRdb's table has in-frame clones only and misses some. The sample gives about 65,000 clones, approximately 90% of which show up once; roughly 1.3% is in the top ten. The donors belonged to the approximately 120-subject validation cohort, separate from the approximately 700-subject first cohort. Sequenced sample: PBMCs. The chain has TRBV6-1 and TRBJ2-7, with D uncertain. This receptor was obtained from a woman between 18 and 29 years old in good health and CMV-seronegative. CDR3 sequence (DNA): TGTGCCAGCGAGTGGGCTGTGGACGAGCAGTACTTC. Translation: CASEWAVDEQYF.